Sequencing of this T cell receptor (beta chain) was carried out in a study of chemoradiotherapy in HPV16-positive cancers. The CDR3 has 14 amino acids. The V and J ends lost 5 bases and 6 bases, in that order; junction bases with no gene match: 9. Germline V CDR1 and CDR2: MNHNY, SVGAGI (reference sequence). Concerning this clone itself: Its target is unknown.

Samples were taken several times over chemoradiotherapy. Data came from immunoSEQ multiplex PCR; TCRdb stores just in-frame clones and leaves some out. This table holds about 5,000 clones, around 83% found once. Study results and limitations: During treatment, candidate HPV-specific clones and E7-related motifs expanded in tumor. For HPV16-positive patients, expanding HPV-responsive T cells associated with longer recurrence-free survival.

Sample collection occurred from a patient who underwent chemoradiotherapy. This chain joins TRBV6-6 and TRBJ1-2; 7 bases map to TRBD1. The sequence was collected from a human donor with HPV-associated anogenital cancer. CDR3 sequence: CASSLPTGAHGYTF. The DNA of the CDR3 is TGTGCCAGCAGTCTCCCAACAGGGGCGCATGGCTACACCTTC.